Listed here are 4 T cell receptor beta chains from one sample, sequenced in a study of blood T cell repertoires in COVID-19. Using immunoSEQ multiplex PCR, the repertoire was profiled, and TCRdb retains in-frame clones only, with some absent. Among about 120,000 clones listed, around 89% were seen once. The sequenced sample was peripheral blood. The receptors derive from a man aged 70-80 years with active or convalescent COVID-19.

This rearrangement joins TRBV29-1 to TRBJ1-2; possibly TRBD1 for D (5 bases). Germline loops: CDR1 SQVTM, CDR2 ANQGSEA. Trimming removed 3 bases at V and 1 base at J, with 15 bases between. The CDR3 covers 15 residues. The CDR3 region is CSVDKNSGINYGYTF. The CDR3 region has the DNA TGCAGCGTTGATAAAAATTCAGGGATTAACTATGGCTACACCTTC. Together with reference TRBV29-1 and TRBJ1-2, the CDR3 gives the full variable domain: SAVISQKPSRDICQRGTSLTIQCQVDSQVTMMFWYRQQPGQSLTLIATANQGSEATYESGFVIDKFPISRPNLTFSTLTVSNMSPEDSSIYLCSVDKNSGINYGYTFGSGTRLTVV.

J is TRBJ1-2 and V is TRBV19; 9 bases fit TRBD1. This CDR3 contains 13 residues. Germline trimming cut 9 bases from V and 8 bases from J; bases unmatched to any gene: 10. Germline values: CDR1 LNHDA, CDR2 SQIVND (reference sequence). The DNA of the CDR3 is TGTGCCAGCCGTAGACAGGGGGAGTACGGCTACACCTTC. Amino acid sequence: CASRRQGEYGYTF.

V usage is TRBV6-4 and J usage is TRBJ2-6, with unresolved D. The V end was cut by 3 bases, the J end by 0 bases, with 6 bases between. Germline CDR1 and CDR2: MRHNA and SNTAGT. The CDR3 spans 15 residues. The CDR3 DNA reads TGTGCCAGCAGTGAACAGAGCTCTGGGGCCAACGTCCTGACTTTC. Its translation: CASSEQSSGANVLTF.

The chain recombines TRBV29-1 with TRBJ2-7; 8 bases fit TRBD1. CDR1 and CDR2 (germline): SQVTM, ANQGSEA. J gave up 2 bases and V 6 bases, and 6 bases lay outside the gene matches. This CDR3 comprises 13 residues. This CDR3 is CSVSRGLTYEQYF. The CDR3 nucleotides read TGCAGCGTCTCCAGGGGGCTGACCTACGAGCAGTACTTC.